What follows are 8 T cell receptor beta chains derived from one specimen sequenced in a study of T cells in Graves' hyperthyroidism and ophthalmopathy. TCR beta CDR3 regions were amplified from RNA transcripts. Researchers ran a first-round RT-PCR on the TCR CDR3 using the HTBI primer set. TCRdb re-called the multiplex PCR reads through MiXCR, storing one row per CDR3 protein. The table includes about 620,000 distinct CDR3 sequences, 15% to 20% detected once. Sequenced material: blood. The receptors here all came from a woman in her twenties or thirties with Graves' hyperthyroidism.

This rearrangement joins TRBV19 to TRBJ2-3; the D gene is possibly TRBD2 (7 bases). V was trimmed by 4 bases and J by 6 bases, leaving 17 bases between them. The germline V gene has CDR1 LNHDA and CDR2 SQIVND (reference sequence). CDR3 length: 15 residues. In DNA form, the CDR3 reads TGTGCCAGTAGTAGGGGGGGGACAAGGTCCGATACGCAGTATTTT. Translation: CASSRGGTRSDTQYF.

The chain has TRBV19 and TRBJ1-1; 7 nucleotides agree with TRBD1. This CDR3 has 13 amino acids. The ends lost 5 bases at V and 3 bases at J; junction bases unmatched: 3. Germline V gene lookup returns CDR1 LNHDA and CDR2 SQIVND (reference sequence). The CDR3 DNA reads as TGTGCCAGTAGTCAAGGGACAGACACTGAAGCTTTCTTT. The encoded protein is CASSQGTDTEAFF.

This clonotype was picked up many times. The CDR3 DNA reads as TGTGCCAGCAGCTTCTCCTCTAGCGGGAGAAGGGATACGCAGTATTTT. This translates into CASSFSSSGRRDTQYF. This chain links TRBV7-2 with TRBJ2-3; 10 nucleotides align to TRBD2. The CDR3 extends over 16 amino acids. The germline V gene encodes CDR1 SGHTA and CDR2 FQGNSA. Losses at the gene ends were 3 bases for V and 6 bases for J; bases not matched to a gene: 9.

The chain uses TRBV28 and TRBJ2-1; perhaps TRBD1 as D (6 bases). CDR1 is MDHEN, CDR2 SYDVKM, per germline. V was cut by 1 base and J by 1 base, with 14 bases left in between. The CDR3 consists of 17 residues. The CDR3 DNA reads TGTGCCAGCAGTTTATTCCCCAGGGGAGAGTCCTACAATGAGCAGTTCTTC. Translated: CASSLFPRGESYNEQFF.

This clonotype was seen only a few times. This chain joins TRBV12-3 or TRBV12-4 and TRBJ1-2; 7 positions match TRBD1. V trimming: 4 bases; J trimming: 2 bases; junction bases outside the gene matches: 10. The CDR3 covers 16 residues. In DNA, the CDR3 is TGTGCCAGCAGTTCACCCATGACGGGACAGAACTATGGCTACACCTTC. Translating gives CASSSPMTGQNYGYTF.

Many counts were recorded for this clonotype. CDR3 residues: CASSSLRFEAFF. Here the CDR3 DNA reads TGTGCCAGCAGCTCCTTAAGATTCGAAGCTTTCTTT. The gene calls are TRBV11-2 and TRBJ1-1; D is undetermined. Trimming stripped 4 bases from V and 8 bases from J, with 11 bases between. The CDR3 totals 12 residues. Germline CDR1 and CDR2: SGHAT and FQNNGV.

The table lists this clonotype with many counts. This chain's CDR3 is CASSIQGVSRDTQYF. CDR3 nucleotide sequence: TGCGCCAGCAGTATTCAGGGGGTTTCCAGAGATACGCAGTATTTT. The chain uses TRBV5-1 and TRBJ2-3; 7 positions agree with TRBD1. Germline CDR1 is SGHRS and CDR2 is YFSETQ. The CDR3 is 15 amino acids. J lost 5 bases, V lost 5 bases, and 11 bases had no gene match. The variable domain in full, with the rest retrieved from reference TRBV5-1 and TRBJ2-3, is KAGVTQTPRYLIKTRGQQVTLSCSPISGHRSVSWYQQTPGQGLQFLFEYFSETQRNKGNFPGRFSGRQFSNSRSEMNVSTLELGDSALYLCASSIQGVSRDTQYFGPGTRLTVL.

The chain joins TRBV28 to TRBJ2-7; D is perhaps TRBD1 (6 bases). V was trimmed by 5 bases and J by 2 bases, leaving 13 bases between them. The V gene's germline CDR1 is MDHEN and CDR2 SYDVKM. The CDR3 contains 14 residues. CDR3 amino acids: CASSLEEGAYEQYF. CDR3 bases: TGTGCCAGCAGTCTAGAAGAGGGGGCCTACGAGCAGTACTTC.